The rows below give T cell receptor beta chains drawn from one sample of a study of Ad26.COV2.S vaccination and SARS-CoV-2 variants. Measured with immunoSEQ multiplex PCR; TCRdb has only the in-frame clones, and not every one. There are some 320,000 clones in the sample; 85% occur only once, and roughly 2% lies in the top ten. Sequences were derived from peripheral blood, sampled in a trial of Ad26.COV2.S vaccine versus placebo. The source is a person between 18 and 60 years old who received the Ad26.COV2.S COVID-19 vaccine or a placebo. Each CDR3 is given with its conserved first and last residue. Each record gives: D gene, J gene, clone size, V gene, CDR3 DNA, CDR3 protein. A D gene is named only where the DNA matches it firmly. Clone size is stated in some rows and not others, as once, few, many or a class when expanded.

TRBD1 | TRBJ2-5 | - | TRBV28 | TGTGCCAGCAGAACCGACAGGGGGCTAGAGACCCAGTACTTC | CASRTDRGLETQYF
TRBD1 | TRBJ1-5 | - | TRBV28 | TGTGCCAGCAGTTCCCCGGGGACAGGGACCCAGCCCCAGCATTTT | CASSSPGTGTQPQHF
- | TRBJ1-1 | - | TRBV5-1 | TGCGCCAGCAGCTTGGGGCAGATGAACACTGAAGCTTTCTTT | CASSLGQMNTEAFF
- | TRBJ1-1 | - | TRBV5-1 | TGCGCCAGCAGGACGATCCCGGGGGCCACTGAAGCTTTCTTT | CASRTIPGATEAFF
TRBD1 | TRBJ2-3 | - | TRBV5-1 | TGCGCCAGCAGCTTGTCCCCTCCGGACAGGACGACTTGGCAAGTAGATACGCAGTATTTT | CASSLSPPDRTTWQVDTQYF
TRBD2 | TRBJ2-7 | - | TRBV11-2 | TGTGCCAGCAGCTTAGTTCCTAGCGGGGGTAATTTTAGGTACGAGCAGTACTTC | CASSLVPSGGNFRYEQYF
TRBD1 | TRBJ1-1 | - | TRBV28 | TGTGCCAGCAGCCGCCGGACAGGGGGAAACACTGAAGCTTTCTTT | CASSRRTGGNTEAFF
- | TRBJ2-2 | once | TRBV28 | TGTGCCAGCAGTTTGTCGGGCCACTACACCGGGGAGCTGTTTTTT | CASSLSGHYTGELFF
- | TRBJ2-5 | once | TRBV10-3 | TGTGCCATCAGGGAGGGGGGGAAAGAGACCCAGTACTTC | CAIREGGKETQYF
- | TRBJ1-5 | - | TRBV20-1 | TGCAGTGCTGGGGGGCAACAGCCCCAGCATTTT | CSAGGQQPQHF
- | TRBJ2-7 | - | TRBV11-3 | TGTGCCAGCAGCTTAGAAGGGTACGAGCAGTACTTC | CASSLEGYEQYF
- | TRBJ2-3 | - | TRBV5-6 | TGTGCCAGCAGCTTGGGGGGTGCAGATACGCAGTATTTT | CASSLGGADTQYF
TRBD1 | TRBJ1-6 | few | TRBV5-4 | TGTGCCAGCAGCTTGCTTGGCGGGACAGGCTTTTCACCCCTCCACTTT | CASSLLGGTGFSPLHF
- | TRBJ1-5 | - | TRBV13 | TGTGCCAGCAGCTTAGGCAGCAATCAGCCCCAGCATTTT | CASSLGSNQPQHF
TRBD2 | TRBJ2-2 | - | TRBV14 | TGTGCCAGCAGTCGACTAGCGGGGGAGTCCACCGGGGAGCTGTTTTTT | CASSRLAGESTGELFF
- | TRBJ2-5 | - | TRBV5-1 | TGCGCCAGCAGCTTGACCAAACTATCTCCCAGGGAAGAGACCCAGTACTTC | CASSLTKLSPREETQYF
- | TRBJ2-4 | - | TRBV4-1 | TGCGCCAGCAGCCAAGGGGCAGGGTACGACAAAAACATTCAGTACTTC | CASSQGAGYDKNIQYF
- | TRBJ2-7 | - | TRBV7-2 | TGTGCCAGCAGCTTACGCGGGGCCCCCTACGAGCAGTACTTC | CASSLRGAPYEQYF
- | TRBJ2-5 | - | TRBV9 | TGTGCCAGCAGCGTAGGGTCGGATCCTCAAGAGACCCAGTACTTC | CASSVGSDPQETQYF
- | TRBJ2-2 | - | TRBV5-6 | TGTGCCAGCATCTGGGGGGCGAACACCGGGGAGCTGTTTTTT | CASIWGANTGELFF
TRBD2 | TRBJ2-7 | - | TRBV7-8 | TGTGCCAGCAGTCCCCGGGGGGGACAAAGCTCCTACGAGCAGTACTTC | CASSPRGGQSSYEQYF
TRBD1 | TRBJ1-5 | - | TRBV7-8 | TGTGCCAGCAGCTTAATCGGGACAGGGGACAATCAGCCCCAGCATTTT | CASSLIGTGDNQPQHF
TRBD1 | TRBJ1-2 | once | TRBV7-9 | TGTGCCAGCAGCGCTTGGGACAGGGGTAGAGCTAACTATGGCTACACCTTC | CASSAWDRGRANYGYTF
- | TRBJ2-7 | - | TRBV5-5 | TGTGCCAGCAGCTTGGTGAGACAGGCCACCGAGCAGTACTTC | CASSLVRQATEQYF
- | TRBJ2-2 | - | TRBV5-1 | TGCGCCAGCAGCTTGGAGGCAGGGGCTACCGGGGAGCTGTTTTTT | CASSLEAGATGELFF
- | TRBJ2-7 | once | TRBV6-5 | TGTGCCAGCAGCCTACAACCCGGGGAAACCTACGAGCAGTACTTC | CASSLQPGETYEQYF
- | TRBJ1-1 | - | TRBV27 | TGTGCCAGCAGTTTTGGGGTACGTACTGAAGCTTTCTTT | CASSFGVRTEAFF
- | TRBJ1-6 | - | TRBV6-5 | TGTGCCAGCACCTCTGGTGGGGTCCGGAATTCACCCCTCCACTTT | CASTSGGVRNSPLHF
TRBD1 | TRBJ1-3 | - | TRBV9 | TGTGCCTCAGCCGGGACAGGGTCTGGAAACACCATATATTTT | CASAGTGSGNTIYF
- | TRBJ2-6 | - | TRBV27 | TGTGCCAGCAGGAAGGGGATCAGGTCTGGGGCCAACGTCCTGACTTTC | CASRKGIRSGANVLTF
TRBD2 | TRBJ2-5 | - | TRBV5-5 | TGTGCCAGCAGCCACACCCCGGGGGGGATACAAGAGACCCAGTACTTC | CASSHTPGGIQETQYF
- | TRBJ2-2 | - | TRBV19 | TGTGCCAGTAGTACGGGGACATTCACCGGGGAGCTGTTTTTT | CASSTGTFTGELFF
- | TRBJ1-5 | - | TRBV6-1 | TGTGCCAGCAGTGAAGAGGTGATCTGGGGGGGGGATCAGCCCCAGCATTTT | CASSEEVIWGGDQPQHF
- | TRBJ2-7 | - | TRBV28 | TGTGCCAGCAGCTTCCCCCCCCTCTACGAGCAGTACTTC | CASSFPPLYEQYF
TRBD2 | TRBJ2-1 | - | TRBV28 | TGTGCCAGCAGTCTGGGACTAGCGGGCGGTCCGCAGTTCTTC | CASSLGLAGGPQFF
- | TRBJ2-7 | - | TRBV19 | TGTGCCAGTAGTGCCGTCCCGGACGGCTCCTACGAGCAGTACTTC | CASSAVPDGSYEQYF
- | TRBJ2-5 | - | TRBV7-3 | TGTGCCAGCAGCCGGGGGGCCAGAGAGACCCAGTACTTC | CASSRGARETQYF